These T cell receptor beta chains were read from a single sample in a study of T cell responses to AZD1222 COVID-19 vaccine. Profiled with immunoSEQ multiplex PCR; TCRdb holds only in-frame clones, not every one. Among roughly 120,000 clones listed, 85% to 90% were seen once. The sequences come from peripheral blood, collected 28 days after the second AZD1222 dose. Receptors were obtained from an adult who received the AZD1222 COVID-19 vaccine. CDR3s include the opening cysteine and the closing phenylalanine or tryptophan. A D gene is named only where the DNA matches it firmly. Some rows mark clone size as missing; the rest say once, few, many or name a class of expanded clone.

clone_size: NA; v_call: TRBV5-8; j_call: TRBJ2-3; d_call: NA; cdr3_aa: CASSLRTGHLTDTQYF; cdr3_nt: TGTGCCAGCAGCTTACGAACAGGGCACCTCACAGATACGCAGTATTTT
clone_size: NA; v_call: TRBV5-5; j_call: TRBJ1-5; d_call: TRBD1; cdr3_aa: CASADRGDYSNQPQHF; cdr3_nt: TGTGCCAGCGCGGACAGGGGCGATTATAGCAATCAGCCCCAGCATTTT
clone_size: NA; v_call: TRBV10-3; j_call: TRBJ1-1; d_call: NA; cdr3_aa: CAISPPPTENTEAFF; cdr3_nt: TGTGCCATCAGTCCACCGCCGACCGAGAACACTGAAGCTTTCTTT
clone_size: NA; v_call: TRBV18; j_call: TRBJ1-5; d_call: TRBD1; cdr3_aa: CASSPPGTVSNQPQHF; cdr3_nt: TGTGCCAGCTCACCACCCGGGACAGTTAGCAATCAGCCCCAGCATTTT
clone_size: NA; v_call: TRBV5-1; j_call: TRBJ1-4; d_call: NA; cdr3_aa: CASRGSWGKNEKLFF; cdr3_nt: TGCGCCAGCAGGGGCAGTTGGGGGAAGAATGAAAAACTGTTTTTT
clone_size: once; v_call: TRBV5-6; j_call: TRBJ1-1; d_call: NA; cdr3_aa: CASSLDFRVGNTEAFF; cdr3_nt: TGTGCCAGCAGCTTGGATTTCAGGGTGGGGAACACTGAAGCTTTCTTT
clone_size: NA; v_call: TRBV7-2; j_call: TRBJ1-2; d_call: NA; cdr3_aa: CASSSLGQNANYGYTF; cdr3_nt: TGTGCCAGCAGCTCCCTAGGGCAGAACGCCAACTATGGCTACACCTTC
clone_size: NA; v_call: TRBV15; j_call: TRBJ1-4; d_call: NA; cdr3_aa: CATSRDQANEKLFF; cdr3_nt: TGTGCCACCAGCAGAGATCAAGCCAATGAAAAACTGTTTTTT
clone_size: NA; v_call: TRBV6-2/TRBV6-3; j_call: TRBJ1-5; d_call: NA; cdr3_aa: CASSYGRASNQPQHF; cdr3_nt: TGTGCCAGCAGTTACGGCAGGGCTAGCAATCAGCCCCAGCATTTT
clone_size: NA; v_call: TRBV12-5; j_call: TRBJ2-2; d_call: TRBD1; cdr3_aa: CASGLGQGANTGELFF; cdr3_nt: TGTGCTAGTGGTTTGGGACAGGGGGCGAACACCGGGGAGCTGTTTTTT
clone_size: NA; v_call: TRBV7-9; j_call: TRBJ1-3; d_call: NA; cdr3_aa: CASSLDSGTSNTIYF; cdr3_nt: TGTGCCAGCAGCTTAGATTCAGGGACGAGTAACACCATATATTTT
clone_size: NA; v_call: TRBV2; j_call: TRBJ2-7; d_call: TRBD1; cdr3_aa: CASRRDRTYEQYF; cdr3_nt: TGTGCCAGCAGGAGGGACAGAACCTACGAGCAGTACTTC
clone_size: NA; v_call: TRBV7-2; j_call: TRBJ2-1; d_call: TRBD2; cdr3_aa: CASSAKLAGLSYNEQFF; cdr3_nt: TGTGCCAGCAGCGCGAAACTAGCGGGCCTCTCCTACAATGAGCAGTTCTTC
clone_size: NA; v_call: TRBV6-2/TRBV6-3; j_call: TRBJ2-3; d_call: NA; cdr3_aa: CASSFWRGDTQYF; cdr3_nt: TGTGCCAGCAGTTTTTGGCGGGGAGATACGCAGTATTTT
clone_size: once; v_call: TRBV29-1; j_call: TRBJ2-4; d_call: NA; cdr3_aa: CSVAIAKNIQYF; cdr3_nt: TGCAGCGTTGCAATAGCCAAAAACATTCAGTACTTC
clone_size: NA; v_call: TRBV13; j_call: TRBJ1-1; d_call: NA; cdr3_aa: CASSLGGHLNTEAFF; cdr3_nt: TGTGCCAGCAGCTTAGGGGGACATCTGAACACTGAAGCTTTCTTT
clone_size: once; v_call: TRBV19; j_call: TRBJ2-7; d_call: NA; cdr3_aa: CASSIGGEGGSYEQYF; cdr3_nt: TGTGCCAGTAGTATAGGGGGGGAAGGTGGTTCCTACGAGCAGTACTTC
clone_size: NA; v_call: TRBV7-9; j_call: TRBJ2-7; d_call: TRBD1; cdr3_aa: CASSSARDRGYEQYF; cdr3_nt: TGTGCCAGCAGCTCCGCTAGGGACAGAGGCTACGAGCAGTACTTC
clone_size: NA; v_call: TRBV2; j_call: TRBJ2-3; d_call: NA; cdr3_aa: CASSPRTDTQYF; cdr3_nt: TGTGCCAGCAGTCCCCGCACAGATACGCAGTATTTT
clone_size: few; v_call: TRBV6-5; j_call: TRBJ1-4; d_call: NA; cdr3_aa: CASSPGEKLFF; cdr3_nt: TGTGCCAGCAGTCCTGGGGAAAAACTGTTTTTT
clone_size: NA; v_call: TRBV29-1; j_call: TRBJ1-1; d_call: NA; cdr3_aa: CSVVRVYEAFF; cdr3_nt: TGCAGCGTTGTTCGTGTATATGAAGCTTTCTTT
clone_size: NA; v_call: TRBV13; j_call: TRBJ1-1; d_call: NA; cdr3_aa: CASSLAHSMDTEAFF; cdr3_nt: TGTGCCAGCAGCTTAGCCCACTCAATGGACACTGAAGCTTTCTTT
clone_size: NA; v_call: TRBV28; j_call: TRBJ1-4; d_call: TRBD1; cdr3_aa: CASSLTTGTGPEKLFF; cdr3_nt: TGTGCCAGCAGTTTAACCACCGGGACAGGGCCTGAAAAACTGTTTTTT
clone_size: NA; v_call: TRBV3-1/TRBV3-2; j_call: TRBJ2-3; d_call: TRBD2; cdr3_aa: CASSQGLAGGTDTQYF; cdr3_nt: TGTGCCAGCAGCCAGGGACTAGCGGGCGGCACAGATACGCAGTATTTT
clone_size: NA; v_call: TRBV9; j_call: TRBJ2-3; d_call: NA; cdr3_aa: CASSVRGTRTGEAQYF; cdr3_nt: TGTGCCAGCAGCGTACGTGGGACTCGGACGGGAGAGGCGCAGTATTTT
clone_size: NA; v_call: TRBV7-3; j_call: TRBJ2-1; d_call: TRBD2; cdr3_aa: CASSLGGAGVKGQFF; cdr3_nt: TGTGCCAGCAGCTTGGGTGGGGCGGGAGTTAAAGGACAGTTCTTC
clone_size: once; v_call: TRBV19; j_call: TRBJ1-2; d_call: TRBD1; cdr3_aa: CASSTTDRGQGYGYTF; cdr3_nt: TGTGCCAGTAGTACGACAGACAGGGGGCAAGGCTATGGCTACACCTTC
clone_size: NA; v_call: TRBV6-2/TRBV6-3; j_call: TRBJ2-3; d_call: NA; cdr3_aa: CASSHTGDFTDTQYF; cdr3_nt: TGTGCCAGCAGCCATACGGGAGACTTCACAGATACGCAGTATTTT
clone_size: NA; v_call: TRBV27; j_call: TRBJ2-2; d_call: NA; cdr3_aa: CASSSRDAEHTGELFF; cdr3_nt: TGTGCCAGCAGTTCCCGGGACGCTGAACACACCGGGGAGCTGTTTTTT
clone_size: few; v_call: TRBV5-1; j_call: TRBJ1-1; d_call: NA; cdr3_aa: CASSWTPGGRNTEAFF; cdr3_nt: TGCGCCAGCAGCTGGACCCCGGGAGGGCGGAACACTGAAGCTTTCTTT
clone_size: NA; v_call: TRBV6-2/TRBV6-3; j_call: TRBJ1-5; d_call: TRBD1; cdr3_aa: CASSRRQGDQPQHF; cdr3_nt: TGTGCCAGCAGCAGACGACAGGGAGATCAGCCCCAGCATTTT
clone_size: NA; v_call: TRBV3-1/TRBV3-2; j_call: TRBJ2-1; d_call: NA; cdr3_aa: CASSQSWNNEQFF; cdr3_nt: TGTGCCAGCAGCCAAAGTTGGAACAATGAGCAGTTCTTC
clone_size: once; v_call: TRBV4-3; j_call: TRBJ1-1; d_call: TRBD1; cdr3_aa: CASSQKLGGQGVSEAFF; cdr3_nt: TGCGCCAGCAGCCAAAAACTCGGTGGTCAGGGGGTGTCTGAAGCTTTCTTT
clone_size: NA; v_call: TRBV4-3; j_call: TRBJ1-2; d_call: NA; cdr3_aa: CASSQDRVQGYGYTF; cdr3_nt: TGCGCCAGCAGCCAAGACAGGGTACAGGGCTATGGCTACACCTTC
clone_size: NA; v_call: TRBV5-4; j_call: TRBJ1-1; d_call: NA; cdr3_aa: CASGMGPGGGPEAFF; cdr3_nt: TGTGCCAGCGGAATGGGACCCGGGGGGGGCCCTGAAGCTTTCTTT
clone_size: NA; v_call: TRBV7-2; j_call: TRBJ2-1; d_call: TRBD1; cdr3_aa: CASSQGQTYNEQFF; cdr3_nt: TGTGCCAGCAGCCAGGGACAGACATACAATGAGCAGTTCTTC
clone_size: NA; v_call: TRBV14; j_call: TRBJ2-7; d_call: NA; cdr3_aa: CASSQPDHEQYF; cdr3_nt: TGTGCCAGCAGCCAGCCGGACCACGAGCAGTACTTC
clone_size: NA; v_call: TRBV5-4; j_call: TRBJ2-1; d_call: TRBD2; cdr3_aa: CASSLSGGTYNEQFF; cdr3_nt: TGTGCCAGCAGCTTGAGCGGGGGGACTTACAATGAGCAGTTCTTC
clone_size: NA; v_call: TRBV24-1; j_call: TRBJ2-2; d_call: TRBD1; cdr3_aa: CATSDIGQGTGELFF; cdr3_nt: TGTGCCACCAGTGATATAGGACAGGGCACCGGGGAGCTGTTTTTT
clone_size: NA; v_call: TRBV10-3; j_call: TRBJ2-7; d_call: TRBD2; cdr3_aa: CAIMPSGSDEQYF; cdr3_nt: TGTGCCATCATGCCTAGCGGGAGCGACGAGCAGTACTTC
clone_size: NA; v_call: TRBV27; j_call: TRBJ1-1; d_call: TRBD1; cdr3_aa: CASSPLDRVVAEAFF; cdr3_nt: TGTGCCAGCAGTCCTCTGGACAGGGTGGTTGCTGAAGCTTTCTTT
clone_size: NA; v_call: TRBV5-1; j_call: TRBJ1-1; d_call: NA; cdr3_aa: CASSLAPGDTEAFF; cdr3_nt: TGCGCCAGCAGCCTAGCCCCGGGGGACACTGAAGCTTTCTTT
clone_size: NA; v_call: TRBV6-4; j_call: TRBJ2-3; d_call: NA; cdr3_aa: CASSERDGTDTQYF; cdr3_nt: TGTGCCAGCAGTGAACGGGACGGCACAGATACGCAGTATTTT
clone_size: NA; v_call: TRBV6-2/TRBV6-3; j_call: TRBJ1-5; d_call: NA; cdr3_aa: CASSYGRGAQPQHF; cdr3_nt: TGTGCCAGCAGTTACGGGAGGGGTGCTCAGCCCCAGCATTTT
clone_size: NA; v_call: TRBV30; j_call: TRBJ1-6; d_call: NA; cdr3_aa: CAWSVYETRLNSPLHF; cdr3_nt: TGTGCCTGGAGTGTATATGAGACACGGTTAAATTCACCCCTCCACTTT
clone_size: NA; v_call: TRBV18; j_call: TRBJ1-2; d_call: NA; cdr3_aa: CASAQEQGDGYTF; cdr3_nt: TGTGCCAGCGCACAAGAACAGGGAGACGGCTACACCTTC
clone_size: NA; v_call: TRBV6-2/TRBV6-3; j_call: TRBJ1-6; d_call: TRBD1; cdr3_aa: CAGSSAGGNSPLHF; cdr3_nt: TGTGCCGGCAGTTCAGCAGGGGGCAATTCACCCCTCCACTTT
clone_size: NA; v_call: TRBV6-6; j_call: TRBJ1-4; d_call: NA; cdr3_aa: CASSYSGEGKLFF; cdr3_nt: TGTGCCAGCAGTTACTCAGGGGAGGGAAAACTGTTTTTT
clone_size: NA; v_call: TRBV27; j_call: TRBJ1-4; d_call: TRBD1; cdr3_aa: CASSSSRRTGWGEKLFF; cdr3_nt: TGTGCCAGCAGTTCATCCCGAAGGACAGGGTGGGGTGAAAAACTGTTTTTT
clone_size: NA; v_call: TRBV6-5; j_call: TRBJ2-1; d_call: NA; cdr3_aa: CASRGVVNEQFF; cdr3_nt: TGTGCCAGCAGGGGGGTTGTAAATGAGCAGTTCTTC
clone_size: NA; v_call: TRBV27; j_call: TRBJ1-2; d_call: NA; cdr3_aa: CASSWTPVYGYTF; cdr3_nt: TGTGCCAGCAGTTGGACACCCGTCTATGGCTACACCTTC
clone_size: NA; v_call: TRBV12-5; j_call: TRBJ2-3; d_call: NA; cdr3_aa: CASQEPTTSTDTQYF; cdr3_nt: TGTGCTAGCCAAGAACCGACCACGAGCACAGATACGCAGTATTTT
clone_size: NA; v_call: TRBV6-1; j_call: TRBJ2-1; d_call: NA; cdr3_aa: CASSEAQGVDEQFF; cdr3_nt: TGTGCCAGCAGTGAAGCACAGGGTGTCGATGAGCAGTTCTTC
clone_size: NA; v_call: TRBV7-8; j_call: TRBJ2-7; d_call: TRBD1; cdr3_aa: CASSLGTGGLSSYEQYF; cdr3_nt: TGTGCCAGCAGCTTGGGGACAGGGGGCCTCTCTTCCTACGAGCAGTACTTC
clone_size: NA; v_call: TRBV30; j_call: TRBJ1-3; d_call: TRBD1; cdr3_aa: CAWRADRASGNTIYF; cdr3_nt: TGTGCCTGGAGGGCGGACAGGGCCTCTGGAAACACCATATATTTT
clone_size: NA; v_call: TRBV2; j_call: TRBJ1-1; d_call: NA; cdr3_aa: CASSENLSGTEAFF; cdr3_nt: TGTGCCAGCAGTGAAAATTTGTCGGGGACTGAAGCTTTCTTT
clone_size: NA; v_call: TRBV19; j_call: TRBJ2-1; d_call: NA; cdr3_aa: CASSTPLWGASYNEQFF; cdr3_nt: TGTGCCAGTAGTACTCCATTATGGGGGGCCTCCTACAATGAGCAGTTCTTC
clone_size: NA; v_call: TRBV19; j_call: TRBJ1-5; d_call: TRBD1; cdr3_aa: CASSSGTGVVGNQPQHF; cdr3_nt: TGTGCCAGTAGCTCCGGGACAGGGGTGGTCGGCAATCAGCCCCAGCATTTT
clone_size: few; v_call: TRBV19; j_call: TRBJ2-7; d_call: NA; cdr3_aa: CASPIPGFPSYEQYF; cdr3_nt: TGTGCCAGCCCAATACCGGGCTTCCCATCCTACGAGCAGTACTTC
clone_size: few; v_call: TRBV10-2; j_call: TRBJ2-1; d_call: NA; cdr3_aa: CASSADVAYNEQFF; cdr3_nt: TGCGCCAGCAGTGCGGACGTTGCCTACAATGAGCAGTTCTTC